A selection of T cell receptor beta chains follows, all from one sample in a study of blood T cell repertoires in COVID-19. Data came from immunoSEQ multiplex PCR; TCRdb stores just in-frame clones and leaves some out. Counted here are 88,000 or so clones, 65% to 90% occurring once; the ten biggest clones make up 3.5% to 4%. The sequencing input was peripheral blood. These receptors all stem from a man aged 55 to 70 with acute or convalescent COVID-19. Each CDR3 is given with its conserved first and last residue. A D gene is named only where the DNA matches it firmly. Rows give clone size only sometimes, using once, few, many, or a class for an expanded clone.

j_call	v_call	d_call	clone_size	cdr3_nt	cdr3_aa
TRBJ2-1	TRBV24-1	TRBD2	-	TGTGCCACCAGTGATTTGTCCAGCGGGAAGCAGTTCTTC	CATSDLSSGKQFF
TRBJ1-1	TRBV6-5	-	-	TGTGCCAGCAGTTTACAGATCTTGAACACTGAAGCTTTCTTT	CASSLQILNTEAFF
TRBJ2-2	TRBV6-4	-	-	TGTGCCAGCAGTGTCCGGGGCACCGGGGAGCTGTTTTTT	CASSVRGTGELFF
TRBJ1-5	TRBV28	TRBD1	few	TGTGCCAGCAGCATATCCACTGGGACAGGGGCCGACAATCAGCCCCAGCATTTT	CASSISTGTGADNQPQHF
TRBJ2-7	TRBV2	-	-	TGTGCCAGCAGTGTGGAGCGGTCAGCCTACGAGCAGTACTTC	CASSVERSAYEQYF
TRBJ1-2	TRBV30	TRBD1	few	TGTGCCTGGAGTTCACCCCGGACAGGGGGAAGATATGGCTACACCTTC	CAWSSPRTGGRYGYTF
TRBJ2-7	TRBV5-1	TRBD1	-	TGCGCCAGCAGCACCCGATTCGGACAGGGAGCTTGGGAGCAGTACTTC	CASSTRFGQGAWEQYF
TRBJ1-1	TRBV5-1	-	once	TGCGCCAGCAGCCCGGCGGGGGGCACTGAAGCTTTCTTT	CASSPAGGTEAFF
TRBJ2-7	TRBV10-3	-	once	TGTGCCATCAGTGAGTTAACCTACGAGCAGTACTTC	CAISELTYEQYF
TRBJ2-7	TRBV2	-	-	TGTGCCAGCAGGGACAGCTACGAGCAGTACTTC	CASRDSYEQYF
TRBJ1-4	TRBV5-4	-	-	TGTGCCAGCAGCTTGGTGGGAGGTGAAAAACTGTTTTTT	CASSLVGGEKLFF
TRBJ1-1	TRBV5-5	-	-	TGTGCCAGCAGCTTGGTGACAGAGAACACTGAAGCTTTCTTT	CASSLVTENTEAFF
TRBJ2-7	TRBV7-2	-	-	TGTGCCAGCAGCTTTGGAGGAGCAGTCTACGAGCAGTACTTC	CASSFGGAVYEQYF
TRBJ2-3	TRBV30	TRBD1	-	TGTGCCTGGAGTCCAGACAGGGGGGGCACAGATACGCAGTATTTT	CAWSPDRGGTDTQYF
TRBJ2-2	TRBV27	TRBD2	once	TGTGCCAGCAGGCTCGCCCGACTAGCGGGGGGATCCCAGGGGGAGCTGTTTTTT	CASRLARLAGGSQGELFF
TRBJ2-2	TRBV19	-	many	TGTGCCAGTAGTAGACCCCAGGGGACGAACACCGGGGAGCTGTTTTTT	CASSRPQGTNTGELFF
TRBJ2-2	TRBV5-1	TRBD1	once	TGCGCCAGCATGACAGGGGGCGCGTACACCGGGGAGCTGTTTTTT	CASMTGGAYTGELFF
TRBJ1-2	TRBV19	-	-	TGTGCCAGTAGTTTGGGCCCCCGTGATGGCTACACCTTC	CASSLGPRDGYTF
TRBJ1-2	TRBV19	-	-	TGTGCCAGTAGTGTCACAACCAGGTCCGTCTTAAGCGGCTACACCTTC	CASSVTTRSVLSGYTF
TRBJ2-1	TRBV5-4	TRBD2	-	TGTGCCAGCAGCTCAAGGACTAGCGGGGGGGCGGGTGAGCAGTTCTTC	CASSSRTSGGAGEQFF
TRBJ2-1	TRBV29-1	-	-	TGCAGCGTTGATCTAGGGGGCAATGAGCAGTTCTTC	CSVDLGGNEQFF
TRBJ2-1	TRBV6-5	-	-	TGTGCCAGCAGTTACCAAAGCGGTCTACCCTACAATGAGCAGTTCTTC	CASSYQSGLPYNEQFF
TRBJ2-7	TRBV24-1	TRBD2	-	TGTGCCACCAGTGAGGGACTAGCGGATTACTACGAGCAGTACTTC	CATSEGLADYYEQYF
TRBJ1-2	TRBV19	-	once	TGTGCCAGTAGTATAGCCCCAGGGGAATCCTATGGCTACACCTTC	CASSIAPGESYGYTF
TRBJ2-3	TRBV11-1	TRBD2	-	TGTGCCAGCAGCTCCGGGACTAGTCTCACAGATACGCAGTATTTT	CASSSGTSLTDTQYF
TRBJ1-2	TRBV5-4	TRBD1	-	TGTGCCAGCAGCGCACGGACAGGGTACTATGGCTACACCTTC	CASSARTGYYGYTF
TRBJ2-7	TRBV27	TRBD1	-	TGTGCCAGCAGCTTTCTGCAGGGGGCCTACGAGCAGTACTTC	CASSFLQGAYEQYF
TRBJ2-1	TRBV19	TRBD2	few	TGTGCCAGTAGTATTGGCTCAAGGACTAGCGGAGTCCAGTTCTTC	CASSIGSRTSGVQFF
TRBJ1-2	TRBV4-2	TRBD1	-	TGTGCCAGCAGCCTACAGGGGCAAACTGGCTACACCTTC	CASSLQGQTGYTF
TRBJ2-4	TRBV12-3/TRBV12-4	-	-	TGTGCCAGCAGTTGGGACTCAGGCATTCAGTACTTC	CASSWDSGIQYF
TRBJ2-2	TRBV2	TRBD1	-	TGTGCCAGCAGTGAACTACAGGGGCACGGGGAGCTGTTTTTT	CASSELQGHGELFF
TRBJ2-7	TRBV5-1	-	-	TGCGCCAGCAGTCTTCTTGGGAGTACCTACGAGCAGTACTTC	CASSLLGSTYEQYF
TRBJ2-7	TRBV11-2	TRBD2	-	TGTGCCAGCAGCTCGGGTGTAGTAGCGGGAGTTAGGGAGCAGTACTTC	CASSSGVVAGVREQYF
TRBJ2-7	TRBV3-1/TRBV3-2	TRBD2	-	TGTGCCAGCAGCCCCCAACTAGCGGGGGCCTACGAGCAGTACTTC	CASSPQLAGAYEQYF
TRBJ1-3	TRBV25-1	TRBD1	-	TGTGCCAGCAGTTCGGGGACAGCTGGAAACACCATATATTTT	CASSSGTAGNTIYF
TRBJ2-1	TRBV6-5	TRBD2	-	TGTGCCAGCAGACTTACTAGCGGGAGTGATGAGCAGTTCTTC	CASRLTSGSDEQFF
TRBJ2-7	TRBV2	TRBD1	-	TGTGCCAGCAGCACGACAGGGGTTTGGAACGAGCAGTACTTC	CASSTTGVWNEQYF
TRBJ1-1	TRBV30	-	-	TGTGCCTGGGTGGGGGGAGGCGGGCGGGAAGCTTTCTTT	CAWVGGGGREAFF
TRBJ2-2	TRBV4-1	TRBD2	-	TGCGCCAGCAGCCAATTAGCGGGGAGAACACCGGGGACCGGGGAGCTGTTTTTT	CASSQLAGRTPGTGELFF
TRBJ1-6	TRBV4-3	TRBD1	-	TGCGCCAGCAGCCAAGATCGCGGGAGGGACAGGGGCGCACCCCTCCACTTT	CASSQDRGRDRGAPLHF